Listed below are T cell receptor beta chains from one sample, sequenced in a study of blood T cell repertoires in COVID-19. Only in-frame clones appear in the TCRdb table, and some are missing; sequencing was by immunoSEQ multiplex PCR. The sample consists of over 45,000 clones, roughly nine tenths of them appearing once. Material for sequencing was peripheral blood. The receptor source for this set is a woman aged 60-70 years with COVID-19, enrolled during active disease. The CDR3 runs from the conserved cysteine through the conserved F or W. D genes are given only for firm matches. Clone size is stated in some rows and not others, as once, few, many or a class when expanded.

v_gene	j_gene	d_gene	abundance	CDR3nt	CDR3aa
TRBV19	TRBJ1-4	-	few	TGTGCCAGTAGTATAAGGAGCCGGAATGAAAAACTGTTTTTT	CASSIRSRNEKLFF
TRBV6-5	TRBJ2-5	-	-	TGTGCCAGCAGTTCCCTGAGGGTACGGGAGACCCAGTACTTC	CASSSLRVRETQYF
TRBV18	TRBJ2-3	TRBD1	few	TGTGCCAGCTCGCACGGCGGGACAGGGGCGCCAGATACGCAGTATTTT	CASSHGGTGAPDTQYF
TRBV6-2/TRBV6-3	TRBJ2-7	TRBD1	-	TGTGCCAGCAGTTACCATGCAGGGGGCGACGTATTC	CASSYHAGGDVF
TRBV20-1	TRBJ2-6	-	-	TGCAGTGCTAGTGGGGCAGCAGGGGCCAACGTCCTGACTTTC	CSASGAAGANVLTF
TRBV29-1	TRBJ1-1	TRBD1	-	TGCAGCGTTGACCTAGGAGACAGGGTGAACACTGAAGCTTTCTTT	CSVDLGDRVNTEAFF
TRBV29-1	TRBJ2-3	-	-	TGCAGCGCAATCGGCACAGATACGCAGTATTTT	CSAIGTDTQYF
TRBV28	TRBJ2-7	TRBD1	-	TGTGCCAGCAGTTCTTTCCCGGGGTCCGTACAGGGGGTTTCCTACGAGCAGTACTTC	CASSSFPGSVQGVSYEQYF
TRBV11-3	TRBJ2-1	-	-	TGTGCCAGCAGCCCGGGGTCCGTTCGGGACAATGAGCAGTTCTTC	CASSPGSVRDNEQFF
TRBV19	TRBJ2-1	-	-	TGTGCCAGTGCAGGGATTAGCTCCTACAATGAGCAGTTCTTC	CASAGISSYNEQFF
TRBV28	TRBJ2-5	-	-	TGTGCCAGCAGACCCGGAAGACTAGTGCAAGAGACCCAGTACTTC	CASRPGRLVQETQYF
TRBV6-5	TRBJ1-1	TRBD1	-	TGTGCCAGCAGTTATGGGACAGACCAGAACACTGAAGCTTTCTTT	CASSYGTDQNTEAFF
TRBV27	TRBJ1-2	-	-	TGTGCCAGCAGTCCCGGGATGAACTATGGCTACACCTTC	CASSPGMNYGYTF
TRBV6-1	TRBJ2-2	-	-	TGTGCCAGCAGTGAATCCGGTTTTAAGGAGCTGTTTTTT	CASSESGFKELFF
TRBV18	TRBJ1-2	TRBD1	-	TGTGCCAGCTCACCCGCGCAGGGACAGGCTGTGAGAGGCTACACCTTC	CASSPAQGQAVRGYTF
TRBV10-3	TRBJ2-1	TRBD2	-	TGTGCCATCAGTTGGGGTAGCGGGCCTAAAGATGAGCAGTTCTTC	CAISWGSGPKDEQFF
TRBV2	TRBJ2-7	-	-	TGTGCCACCCAAGGGGAAGGGACCTACGAGCAGTACTTC	CATQGEGTYEQYF
TRBV19	TRBJ2-3	-	once	TGTGCCAGTAGTATCGGAGGGGACCCGCAAATAGATACGCAGTATTTT	CASSIGGDPQIDTQYF
TRBV12-3/TRBV12-4	TRBJ1-2	-	many	TGTGCCAGCAGTTTTAAGGTGGCGGATGGCTACACCTTC	CASSFKVADGYTF
TRBV10-2	TRBJ2-2	TRBD2	-	TGCGCCAGCCGGCTAGCGGGGTCCCCCGGGGAGCTGTTTTTT	CASRLAGSPGELFF
TRBV5-6	TRBJ1-5	-	few	TGTGCCAGCTCCACTAAGGCGGGATCGGTCAATCAGCCCCAGCATTTT	CASSTKAGSVNQPQHF
TRBV7-2	TRBJ2-2	-	-	TGTGCCAGCAACTTACCTATAAGCACCGGGGAGCTGTTTTTT	CASNLPISTGELFF
TRBV27	TRBJ2-7	TRBD2	-	TGTGCCAGCAGTTTAAGACTAGCGGGACCCTACGAGCAGTACTTC	CASSLRLAGPYEQYF
TRBV28	TRBJ1-1	-	-	TGTGCCAGCAGTCCACACGGAACAGGGAGGGGGACTGAAGCTTTCTTT	CASSPHGTGRGTEAFF
TRBV6-2/TRBV6-3	TRBJ2-7	TRBD1	medium-sized	TGTGCCAGCAGTCTACTTGGGACAGGTGAGGCCTACGAGCAGTACTTC	CASSLLGTGEAYEQYF
TRBV3-1/TRBV3-2	TRBJ2-2	-	-	TGTGCCAGCAGCCAAGGAGGGCAGGGGTTTAACACCGGGGAGCTGTTTTTT	CASSQGGQGFNTGELFF
TRBV19	TRBJ1-5	-	-	TGTGCCAGTAGTGTGTGGGGCAGGGCCCGCAATCAGCCCCAGCATTTT	CASSVWGRARNQPQHF